This entry lists 10 T cell receptor beta chains sequenced from one sample in a study of T cells in Graves' hyperthyroidism and ophthalmopathy. Template material for amplifying TCR beta CDR3 regions consisted of RNA transcripts. A first-round RT-PCR of the TCR CDR3 used the HTBI primer set. TCRdb independently ran MiXCR on the multiplex PCR reads; one entry per CDR3 protein. The sample holds a few hundred thousand distinct CDR3 sequences; 15% to 20% are singletons and the top ten take around 50%. The sequenced material came from blood. These receptors were collected from a woman aged 45-59 years with Graves' hyperthyroidism.

J is TRBJ2-1 and V is TRBV7-3; TRBD2 matches 14 bases. The germline CDR1 and CDR2 sequences are SGHTA and FQGTGA. Trimming cost V 6 bases and J 6 bases; bases outside gene matches: 7. This CDR3 comprises 16 residues. The CDR3 DNA reads as TGTGCCAGCAGGTTGTGGGGGACTAGCGGGAGCAATGAGCAGTTCTTC. Protein product: CASRLWGTSGSNEQFF. The entire variable domain, with the rest obtained from reference TRBV7-3 and TRBJ2-1, is as follows: GAGVSQTPSNKVTEKGKYVELRCDPISGHTALYWYRQSLGQGPEFLIYFQGTGAADDSGLPNDRFFAVRPEGSVSTLKIQRTERGDSAVYLCASRLWGTSGSNEQFFGPGTRLTVL.

In this sample, this clonotype turned up many times. This chain connects TRBV18 to TRBJ2-3; no firm D call. This CDR3 comprises 13 residues. The ends were cut back, 6 bases at V and 1 base at J, with 8 bases in the middle. Germline V lookup: CDR1 KGHSH, CDR2 LQKENI. The CDR3 is CASSPSGTDTQYF. In nucleotides, the CDR3 is TGTGCCAGCTCTCCTTCGGGCACAGATACGCAGTATTTT. The full variable domain, rest sourced from reference TRBV18 and TRBJ2-3, is NAGVMQNPRHLVRRRGQEARLRCSPMKGHSHVYWYRQLPEEGLKFMVYLQKENIIDESGMPKERFSAEFPKEGPSILRIQQVVRGDSAAYFCASSPSGTDTQYFGPGTRLTVL.

The chain uses TRBV7-2 and TRBJ1-2, with D hard to call. Germline V gene sequence: CDR1 SGHTA, CDR2 FQGNSA. Trimming shortened V by 3 bases and J by 3 bases, and 11 bases separated the two germline ends. CDR3 length: 14 amino acids. CDR3 sequence reads: CASSFFGRDYGYTF. In DNA, the CDR3 is TGTGCCAGCAGCTTTTTTGGGAGGGACTATGGCTACACCTTC. Filled out from reference TRBV7-2 and TRBJ1-2, the complete variable domain reads GAGVSQSPSNKVTEKGKDVELRCDPISGHTALYWYRQSLGQGLEFLIYFQGNSAPDKSGLPSDRFSAERTGGSVSTLTIQRTQQEDSAVYLCASSFFGRDYGYTFGSGTRLTVV.

This clonotype came up a few times. The gene calls are TRBV6-1 and TRBJ1-2, with D uncertain. Deletions cut 2 bases from V and 2 bases from J, with 9 bases between. CDR3 size: 14 residues. Per the germline V gene, CDR1 is MNHNS and CDR2 is SASEGT. This CDR3 is CASSEQAPNYGYTF. CDR3 DNA: TGTGCCAGCAGTGAACAGGCTCCAAACTATGGCTACACCTTC.

The table lists this clonotype with many counts. The rearrangement joins TRBV2 to TRBJ2-1; TRBD2 matches at 12 bases. Unmatched junction bases numbered 4, after V lost 5 bases and J lost 8 bases. The CDR3 extends over 14 amino acids. Germline V gene sequence: CDR1 SNHLY, CDR2 FYNNEI. The CDR3 DNA reads TGTGCCAGCAGTCTAGCGGGGGGGCTCGATGAGCAGTTCTTC. Residues: CASSLAGGLDEQFF.

This clonotype was detected many times. The rearrangement joins TRBV30 to TRBJ2-7; no definite D call. The CDR3 length is 11 residues. The germline V gene encodes CDR1 GTSNPN and CDR2 SVGIG (reference sequence). The V and J ends lost 2 bases and 4 bases respectively, with 6 bases between them. CDR3 nucleotide sequence: TGTGCCTGGAGTTTCGGTTACGAGCAGTACGTC. Its protein is CAWSFGYEQYV.

The chain recombines TRBV7-9 with TRBJ2-5; 8 bases agree with TRBD1. Per germline, CDR1 SEHNR and CDR2 FQNEAQ (reference sequence). The CDR3 runs to 14 residues. V was pared by 5 bases and J by 7 bases, with 9 bases of the junction left unmatched. CDR3 in DNA: TGTGCCAGCAGCCACCCGGACAGGGTTACGACCCAGTACTTC. Amino acids: CASSHPDRVTTQYF.

In this sample, this clonotype turned up many times. This chain links TRBV6-2 or TRBV6-3 with TRBJ1-1; perhaps TRBD1 as D (5 bases). The CDR3 is made up of 19 amino acids. The germline CDR1 and CDR2 sequences are MNHEY and SVGEGT. With 2 bases removed from V and 3 bases from J, the gap between germline ends came to 25 bases. The CDR3: CASSYPREGWAGFYTEAFF. CDR3 bases: TGTGCCAGCAGTTACCCCCGAGAGGGGTGGGCGGGCTTTTACACTGAAGCTTTCTTT.

The rearrangement links TRBV11-2 to TRBJ2-3; D may be TRBD2 (6 bases). V lost 6 bases, J lost 0 bases, and 10 bases lay in between. Germline CDR1 and CDR2: SGHAT and FQNNGV. This CDR3 contains 14 residues. CDR3 coding DNA: TGTGCCAGCAGGAGCGGGCCCAGCACAGATACGCAGTATTTT. Protein sequence: CASRSGPSTDTQYF.

The V gene is TRBV2, the J gene TRBJ1-2; 9 positions match TRBD1. Germline V gives CDR1 SNHLY, CDR2 FYNNEI. J was trimmed by 0 bases and V by 9 bases; bases with no gene match: 11. There are 16 residues in the CDR3. This CDR3 reads CASLVGQGIPNYGYTF. The CDR3 DNA reads as TGTGCCAGTCTAGTTGGACAGGGGATTCCTAACTATGGCTACACCTTC.